A single sample gave rise to the 32 T cell receptor beta chains below, sequenced in a study of blood T cell repertoires in COVID-19. Sequencing used immunoSEQ multiplex PCR; TCRdb keeps in-frame clones, though not all of them. The sample has approximately 280,000 clones, 90% seen once. Sequencing used PBMCs or T cells enriched from blood (not recorded which). These receptors originate from a woman aged 18-30 years with acute COVID-19.

The rearrangement joins TRBV19 to TRBJ2-5; 9 nucleotides align to TRBD2. Germline V gene lookup returns CDR1 LNHDA and CDR2 SQIVND (reference sequence). Trimming at V came to 4 bases and at J to 5 bases, leaving 11 bases not matched to a gene. The CDR3 covers 16 residues. The CDR3 nucleotides are TGTGCCAGTAGTAGGAAGCGGGAGGTGGAAGGGGAGACCCAGTACTTC. Amino acid sequence: CASSRKREVEGETQYF.

The chain employs TRBV28 and TRBJ2-3; TRBD2 matches at 9 bases. Per germline, CDR1 MDHEN and CDR2 SYDVKM. This CDR3 comprises 14 residues. V shed 5 bases, J shed 6 bases, and the junction held 6 bases outside the gene matches. CDR3 DNA: TGTGCCAGCAGTGCTAGCGGGAAGGCGGATACGCAGTATTTT. This translates into CASSASGKADTQYF.

The chain is built from TRBV25-1 and TRBJ1-1; 7 bases map to TRBD1. Trimming cost V 10 bases and J 0 bases; bases outside gene matches: 5. Germline V gene data show CDR1 as MGHDK and CDR2 as SYGVNS. CDR3 size: 13 residues. CDR3 sequence: CATRGGVNTEAFF. As DNA, the CDR3 is TGTGCCACCAGGGGGGGGGTGAACACTGAAGCTTTCTTT.

The CDR3 nucleotides read TGTGCCAGCAGCCCGAGCGGGAGCCCCTCCTACGAGCAGTACTTC. Its protein product is CASSPSGSPSYEQYF. V usage is TRBV7-2 and J usage is TRBJ2-7; 8 bases line up with TRBD2. The CDR3 extends over 15 amino acids. CDR1 is SGHTA and CDR2 is FQGNSA in the germline V gene. The junction had 6 bases not matched to a gene; V was cut back by 5 bases and J by 0 bases. Together with reference TRBV7-2 and TRBJ2-7, the CDR3 gives the full variable domain: GAGVSQSPSNKVTEKGKDVELRCDPISGHTALYWYRQSLGQGLEFLIYFQGNSAPDKSGLPSDRFSAERTGGSVSTLTIQRTQQEDSAVYLCASSPSGSPSYEQYFGPGTRLTVT.

The chain combines TRBV4-1 with TRBJ2-7; tentative D call: TRBD2 (6 bases). The CDR3 has 18 amino acids. Germline CDR1 MGHRA, CDR2 YSYEKL. Trimming removed 2 bases at V and 3 bases at J, with 23 bases between. CDR3 nucleotide sequence: TGCGCCAGCAGCCAAACTCGTCTACCGGGACTCACCCTCTACGAGCAGTACTTC. This sequence encodes CASSQTRLPGLTLYEQYF.

The chain has TRBV5-6 and TRBJ1-1, with 12 bases matching TRBD1. This CDR3 has 17 residues. Germline CDR1 SGHDT, CDR2 YYEEEE. The J segment lost 1 base and the V segment lost 3 bases, leaving 7 bases of the junction unmatched. This CDR3 reads CASSWAGTGGRNTEAFF. DNA of the CDR3: TGTGCCAGCAGCTGGGCTGGGACAGGGGGCAGGAACACTGAAGCTTTCTTT.

V is TRBV18 and J is TRBJ2-1; the match to TRBD1 covers 8 bases. The V gene's germline CDR1 is KGHSH and CDR2 LQKENI. With 4 bases clipped from V and 2 bases from J, the junction kept 7 bases outside the gene matches. This CDR3 is built from 16 residues. The DNA of the CDR3 is TGTGCCAGCTCACTCGACAGGGGAAGGACCTACAATGAGCAGTTCTTC. It translates to CASSLDRGRTYNEQFF.

The chain is built from TRBV6-4 and TRBJ1-1; no firm D call. The V gene's germline CDR1 is MRHNA and CDR2 SNTAGT. V lost 3 bases, J lost 1 base, and 6 bases lay in between. The CDR3 covers 13 residues. The CDR3 spells CASSEAENTEAFF. The CDR3 bases are TGTGCCAGCAGTGAAGCCGAGAACACTGAAGCTTTCTTT.

The V gene is TRBV4-2, the J gene TRBJ2-4, with TRBD1 identical over 7 bases. V dropped 2 bases and J dropped 6; count of bases not matched to a gene: 4. This CDR3 is built from 14 residues. Germline loops: CDR1 LGHNA, CDR2 YNFKEQ. The CDR3, as DNA: TGTGCCAGCAGCCAACCAGGGGGTGGAAACATTCAGTACTTC. Encoded protein: CASSQPGGGNIQYF.

CDR3: CASSVRANSQGENTEAFF. In nucleotides, the CDR3 is TGTGCCAGCAGCGTTCGGGCAAACTCACAGGGGGAGAACACTGAAGCTTTCTTT. This chain joins TRBV9 and TRBJ1-1; 8 bases are shared with TRBD1. CDR1 and CDR2 (germline): SGDLS, YYNGEE. J was trimmed by 1 base and V by 2 bases; bases with no gene match: 13. The CDR3 consists of 18 residues.

The chain uses TRBV4-1 and TRBJ2-1, with 13 bases identical to TRBD2. Trimming cost V 0 bases and J 8 bases; bases outside gene matches: 10. This CDR3 spans 18 amino acids. CDR1 and CDR2 (germline): MGHRA, YSYEKL. The CDR3 protein is CASSQDPVGLAGVYEQFF. CDR3 sequence (DNA): TGCGCCAGCAGCCAAGATCCCGTTGGACTAGCGGGAGTTTATGAGCAGTTCTTC.

CDR3 loop: CAASPGAERTDTQYF. In DNA, the CDR3 is TGTGCCGCCTCCCCAGGGGCCGAGCGCACAGATACGCAGTATTTT. The chain employs TRBV10-3 and TRBJ2-3, with D tentatively TRBD1 (6 bases). CDR3 length: 15 residues. Germline lookup yields CDR1 ENHRY and CDR2 SYGVKD. V was pared by 11 bases and J by 1 base, with 19 bases between.

The V and J genes are TRBV3-1 (or the pseudogene TRBV3-2) and TRBJ1-1; D perhaps matches TRBD1 (6 bases). V lost 1 base and J 0 bases, leaving 18 bases between the germline ends. The germline V gene encodes CDR1 LGHDT and CDR2 YNNKEL (reference sequence). The CDR3 extends over 18 amino acids. This chain's CDR3 is CASSQAQGSGTLNTEAFF. CDR3 nucleotides: TGTGCCAGCAGCCAAGCACAGGGTTCGGGCACATTGAACACTGAAGCTTTCTTT.

The chain recombines TRBV2 with TRBJ1-1, with D possibly matching TRBD1 (5 bases). Germline CDR1 reads SNHLY; CDR2 reads FYNNEI. V lost 5 bases and J lost 4, with 11 bases in between. The CDR3 spans 13 residues. The CDR3 DNA follows: TGTGCCAGCAGTTCGACTAGGGGCACTGAAGCTTTCTTT. It encodes CASSSTRGTEAFF.

This clone was detected only once. The J gene is TRBJ1-5, the V gene TRBV15; D is perhaps TRBD1 (5 bases). V was cut by 0 bases and J by 2 bases, with 11 bases left in between. CDR3 length equals 16 residues. CDR1 is LNHNV, CDR2 YYDKDF, per germline (reference sequence). CDR3 loop: CATSRDRGAGNQPQHF. The CDR3 region has the DNA TGTGCCACCAGCAGAGATCGCGGGGCTGGCAATCAGCCCCAGCATTTT. Filled out from reference TRBV15 and TRBJ1-5, the complete variable domain reads DAMVIQNPRYQVTQFGKPVTLSCSQTLNHNVMYWYQQKSSQAPKLLFHYYDKDFNNEADTPDNFQSRRPNTSFCFLDIRSPGLGDTAMYLCATSRDRGAGNQPQHFGDGTRLSIL.

The chain carries TRBV7-6 and TRBJ1-1; 7 nucleotides match TRBD1. J lost 0 bases, V lost 5 bases, and 6 bases had no gene match. Germline V gene data show CDR1 as SGHVS and CDR2 as FNYEAQ. The CDR3 has 15 residues. CDR3: CASSALDRVNTEAFF. The CDR3 nucleotides read TGTGCCAGCAGCGCCCTCGACAGGGTGAACACTGAAGCTTTCTTT.

This chain links TRBV2 with TRBJ2-1, with unresolved D. The CDR3 totals 15 residues. With 7 bases removed from V and 3 bases from J, the gap between germline ends came to 16 bases. Germline CDR1 is SNHLY and CDR2 is FYNNEI. The CDR3 nucleotides read TGTGCCAGCACTGGGCTTTCCCGAATCTACAATGAGCAGTTCTTC. Translating it yields CASTGLSRIYNEQFF.

This chain connects TRBV10-1 to TRBJ2-1, with 9 positions matching TRBD1. The CDR3 has 13 residues. J was trimmed by 2 bases and V by 10 bases; bases with no gene match: 3. Germline V lookup: CDR1 WNHNN, CDR2 SYGVQD (reference sequence). The CDR3 here is CATGTGTYNEQFF. In nucleotides, the CDR3 is TGCGCCACCGGGACAGGGACCTACAATGAGCAGTTCTTC.

The sample holds a few counts of this clone. The chain uses TRBV6-2 or TRBV6-3 and TRBJ2-7; 12 bases are a match to TRBD2. Losses at the gene ends were 5 bases for V and 4 bases for J; bases not matched to a gene: 9. This CDR3 is built from 16 residues. Germline CDR1 is MNHEY and CDR2 is SVGEGT. This CDR3 reads CASSRKTGTSGYEQYF. CDR3 nucleotide sequence: TGTGCCAGCAGTCGCAAAACCGGGACTAGCGGGTACGAGCAGTACTTC.

Concerning this clone: Other DNA sequences in the same sample also yield this CDR3. This chain uses TRBV4-3 with TRBJ2-1; 8 bases are a match to TRBD1. In germline, CDR1 is LGHNA, CDR2 YSLEER. This CDR3 spans 15 amino acids. V lost 5 bases to trimming and J lost 2 bases; unmatched junction nucleotides: 5. The CDR3 is CASSYGQGTYNEQFF. The CDR3 nucleotides are TGCGCCAGCAGCTACGGACAGGGTACCTACAATGAGCAGTTCTTC.

This chain joins TRBV7-2 and TRBJ2-5, with 8 bases matching TRBD2. The V and J ends lost 1 base and 4 bases, in that order; junction bases with no gene match: 5. The CDR3 has 15 residues. Germline CDR1 and CDR2: SGHTA and FQGNSA. The CDR3, as DNA: TGTGCCAGCAGCTTAGTAGGCGGGAGGCCAGAGACCCAGTACTTC. Translating gives CASSLVGGRPETQYF.

The CDR3 bases are TGTGCCATCAGTGACAGGGGGATTGGCTACACCTTC. Its translation is CAISDRGIGYTF. The genes are TRBV10-3 and TRBJ1-2, with 7 positions matching TRBD1. V lost 3 bases and J lost 7; bases outside the gene matches: 2. Germline V gene lookup returns CDR1 ENHRY and CDR2 SYGVKD. The CDR3 consists of 12 residues.

This sequence joins TRBV15 and TRBJ2-7; tentative D call: TRBD2 (5 bases). Germline CDR1 is LNHNV and CDR2 is YYDKDF (reference sequence). CDR3 size: 14 residues. V was shortened by 5 bases and J by 5 bases, with 16 bases between the two germline ends. The chain's CDR3 is CATSPEASSDEQYF. The CDR3 nucleotides read TGTGCCACCAGCCCGGAGGCGAGTAGTGACGAGCAGTACTTC. Looking up the rest from reference TRBV15 and TRBJ2-7 gives the full variable domain: DAMVIQNPRYQVTQFGKPVTLSCSQTLNHNVMYWYQQKSSQAPKLLFHYYDKDFNNEADTPDNFQSRRPNTSFCFLDIRSPGLGDTAMYLCATSPEASSDEQYFGPGTRLTVT.

The V call is TRBV9, the J call TRBJ1-4; no clear D gene. Germline V CDR1 and CDR2: SGDLS, YYNGEE. Trimming removed 1 base from V and 5 bases from J, with 9 bases in between. The CDR3 sequence is 14 residues long. The DNA of the CDR3 is TGTGCCAGCAGCGTATCGGGGAGAAATGAAAAACTGTTTTTT. It codes for CASSVSGRNEKLFF.

This clone was found a few times. The chain uses TRBV18 and TRBJ2-1; D possibly corresponds to TRBD1 (6 bases). Deletions cut 4 bases from V and 0 bases from J, with 10 bases between. The germline V gene has CDR1 KGHSH and CDR2 LQKENI. This CDR3 comprises 15 residues. The chain's CDR3 is CASSLGQNSYNEQFF. CDR3 nucleotide sequence: TGTGCCAGCTCACTAGGACAGAACTCCTACAATGAGCAGTTCTTC.

The chain carries TRBV18 and TRBJ1-3, with no clear D. V was shortened by 3 bases and J by 0 bases, with 9 bases between the two germline ends. Germline CDR1 KGHSH, CDR2 LQKENI. The length of the CDR3 is 15 residues. The CDR3 is CASSPTEPSGNTIYF. The CDR3 bases are TGTGCCAGCTCACCTACAGAGCCCTCTGGAAACACCATATATTTT. The full variable domain, in which reference TRBV18 and TRBJ1-3 provide the parts outside the CDR3, is NAGVMQNPRHLVRRRGQEARLRCSPMKGHSHVYWYRQLPEEGLKFMVYLQKENIIDESGMPKERFSAEFPKEGPSILRIQQVVRGDSAAYFCASSPTEPSGNTIYFGEGSWLTVV.

The rearrangement joins TRBV6-5 to TRBJ2-3; 8 bases are shared with TRBD1. Per the germline V gene, CDR1 is MNHEY and CDR2 is SVGAGI. This CDR3 contains 15 residues. J was trimmed by 3 bases and V by 4 bases; bases with no gene match: 6. The CDR3 bases are TGTGCCAGCAGTTCAGGGAGACAGGGGACAGATACGCAGTATTTT. The encoded protein is CASSSGRQGTDTQYF.

The chain has TRBV18 and TRBJ2-3, with D tentatively TRBD1 (5 bases). CDR3 length: 14 residues. V lost 3 bases, J lost 0 bases, and 7 bases lay in between. Germline CDR1 is KGHSH and CDR2 is LQKENI. CDR3 protein: CASSPAGSTDTQYF. CDR3 sequence (DNA): TGTGCCAGCTCACCCGCAGGGAGCACAGATACGCAGTATTTT.

This clone was seen a handful of times. The V call is TRBV19, the J call TRBJ1-4; no clear D. CDR3 length equals 16 residues. The V end lost 3 bases, the J end lost 5 bases, and 16 bases lay between the germline ends. Germline CDR1 LNHDA, CDR2 SQIVND (reference sequence). The CDR3, as DNA: TGTGCCAGTAGTATTTATAGGTCTGGGCCCAATGAAAAACTGTTTTTT. It codes for CASSIYRSGPNEKLFF.

The V call is TRBV4-1, the J call TRBJ2-7; 7 bases fit TRBD2. CDR3 size: 15 residues. The V gene's germline CDR1 is MGHRA and CDR2 YSYEKL. The junction had 12 bases not matched to a gene; V was cut back by 5 bases and J by 5 bases. CDR3 in DNA: TGCGCCAGCAGCTTCTCGGCGGGGGTAATCCACGAGCAGTACTTC. Its translation is CASSFSAGVIHEQYF.

The rearrangement links TRBV6-4 to TRBJ2-5, with TRBD2 as a possible D gene (6 bases). The CDR3 loop spans 15 amino acids. V was clipped by 0 bases and J by 2 bases, with 10 bases between them. Germline CDR1 reads MRHNA; CDR2 reads SNTAGT. CDR3 region: CASSDSAGTQETQYF. The CDR3 DNA sequence: TGTGCCAGCAGTGACTCGGCGGGGACTCAAGAGACCCAGTACTTC.

The V and J genes are TRBV7-9 and TRBJ2-5; unclear D gene. The germline gives CDR1 SEHNR, CDR2 FQNEAQ (reference sequence). This CDR3 spans 11 amino acids. The ends were cut back, 1 base at V and 7 bases at J, with 4 bases in the middle. The CDR3, as DNA: TGTGCCAGCAGCTTAGGGGCGACCCAGTACTTC. Encoded protein: CASSLGATQYF.